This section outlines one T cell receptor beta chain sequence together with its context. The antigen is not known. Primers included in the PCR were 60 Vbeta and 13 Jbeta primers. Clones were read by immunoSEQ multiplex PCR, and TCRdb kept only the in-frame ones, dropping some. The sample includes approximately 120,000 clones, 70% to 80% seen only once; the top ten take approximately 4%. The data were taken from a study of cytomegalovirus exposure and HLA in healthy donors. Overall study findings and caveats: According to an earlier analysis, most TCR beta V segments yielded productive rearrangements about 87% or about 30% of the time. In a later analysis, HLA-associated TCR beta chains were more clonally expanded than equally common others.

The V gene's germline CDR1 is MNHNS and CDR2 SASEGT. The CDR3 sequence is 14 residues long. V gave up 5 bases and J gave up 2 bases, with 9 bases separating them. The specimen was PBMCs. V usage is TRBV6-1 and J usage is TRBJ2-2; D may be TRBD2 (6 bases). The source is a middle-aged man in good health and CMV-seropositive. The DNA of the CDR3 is TGTGCCAGCAGTTGGGACTTAAACACCGGGGAGCTGTTTTTT. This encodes CASSWDLNTGELFF.